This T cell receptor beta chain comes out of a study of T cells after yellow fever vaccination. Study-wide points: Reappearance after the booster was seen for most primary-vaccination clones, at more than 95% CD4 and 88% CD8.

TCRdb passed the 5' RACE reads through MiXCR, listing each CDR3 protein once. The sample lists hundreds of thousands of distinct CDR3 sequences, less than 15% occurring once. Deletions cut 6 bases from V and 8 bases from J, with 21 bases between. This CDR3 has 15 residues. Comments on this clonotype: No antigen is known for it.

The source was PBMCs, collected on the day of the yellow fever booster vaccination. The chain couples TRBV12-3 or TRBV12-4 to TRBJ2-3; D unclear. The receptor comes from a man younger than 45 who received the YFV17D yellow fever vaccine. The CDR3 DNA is TGTGCCAGCAGCCCCCAGCTGGAATCTTCGGGTACGCAGTATTTT. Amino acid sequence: CASSPQLESSGTQYF.